This is a list of T cell receptor beta chains from one sample in a study of cytomegalovirus exposure and HLA in healthy donors. Clones were sequenced by immunoSEQ multiplex PCR, and TCRdb holds only the in-frame ones, with some missing. The sample shows around 91,000 clones, roughly 67% of them seen only once. The sample comprised PBMCs. All receptors derive from a human donor in good health. Each CDR3 is given with its conserved first and last residue. D genes are given only for firm matches. Rows may omit the clone size; those that give it use once, few, many or a size class.

j_call | d_call | clone_size | v_call | cdr3_nt | cdr3_aa
TRBJ2-3 | - | - | TRBV11-1 | TGTGCCAGCAGCTTTACGGCAGGGATTGCAGATACGCAGTATTTT | CASSFTAGIADTQYF
TRBJ1-3 | - | - | TRBV6-5 | TGTGCCAGCAGCCCAGTTATCTCTGGAAACACCATATATTTT | CASSPVISGNTIYF
TRBJ2-7 | - | few | TRBV5-1 | TGCGCCAGCAGCTTGGGCAACGGAGGCGAGCAGTACTTC | CASSLGNGGEQYF
TRBJ2-2 | - | - | TRBV2 | TGTGCCAAGTCACGGGCGAACACCGGGGAGCTGTTTTTT | CAKSRANTGELFF
TRBJ2-7 | - | - | TRBV9 | TGTGCCAGCAGCGTAGATGGTAGCGGTTACTTCTCCGAGCAGTACTTC | CASSVDGSGYFSEQYF
TRBJ2-2 | - | - | TRBV5-1 | TGCGCCAGCAGCGGGGCGGAAGGAAACACCGGGGAGCTGTTTTTT | CASSGAEGNTGELFF
TRBJ2-3 | - | few | TRBV20-1 | TGCAGTGCCGCATGGGAGGATACGCAGTATTTT | CSAAWEDTQYF
TRBJ1-1 | - | - | TRBV5-1 | TGCGCCAGCAGCTTGGGGGTACCGGGAATGAACACTGAAGCTTTCTTT | CASSLGVPGMNTEAFF
TRBJ1-6 | - | - | TRBV7-6 | TGTGCCAGCAGCTTAGATGGCCCACAGGGAAGAGGCTCACCCCTCCACTTT | CASSLDGPQGRGSPLHF
TRBJ2-3 | TRBD1 | - | TRBV15 | TGTGCCACCAGCAGAGATCTCCCGGGACAGGGTTATACGCAGTATTTT | CATSRDLPGQGYTQYF
TRBJ2-7 | - | - | TRBV18 | TGTGCCAGCTCACCGCAGCGATTGACTAGGGGACGGATTATTTCCTACGAGCAGTACTTC | CASSPQRLTRGRIISYEQYF
TRBJ2-1 | TRBD1 | - | TRBV6-5 | TGTGCCAGCAGTGGCCGGGACAGGGATATCAATGAGCAGTTCTTC | CASSGRDRDINEQFF
TRBJ2-7 | TRBD1 | - | TRBV4-1 | TGCGCCAGCAGCCAAGTCCCGGGACAGGGGGCCCCTTCCTACGAGCAGTACTTC | CASSQVPGQGAPSYEQYF
TRBJ2-3 | - | - | TRBV6-1 | TGTGCCAGCAGTGACTCGCTAGCTGGAGATACGCAGTATTTT | CASSDSLAGDTQYF
TRBJ1-2 | - | once | TRBV20-1 | TGCAGTGCTCCTGAAGGGGGTGGCTACACCTTC | CSAPEGGGYTF
TRBJ2-3 | - | - | TRBV5-1 | TGCGCCAGCAGCGAGGGATCTAGCACAGATACGCAGTATTTT | CASSEGSSTDTQYF
TRBJ2-7 | TRBD1 | - | TRBV11-3 | TGTGCCAGCAGCTTGACAGGGACCTCTTACGAGCAGTACTTC | CASSLTGTSYEQYF
TRBJ1-1 | - | - | TRBV5-1 | TGCGCCAGCAGCTTGGACAGCCTGAACACTGAAGCTTTCTTT | CASSLDSLNTEAFF
TRBJ2-3 | - | - | TRBV5-4 | TGTGCCAGCAGCTTACCAACGGGGACAGATACGCAGTATTTT | CASSLPTGTDTQYF
TRBJ2-3 | TRBD2 | - | TRBV6-6 | TGTGCCAGCAGTTACTCGAGGCGGGGGGCCGTAGATACGCAGTATTTT | CASSYSRRGAVDTQYF
TRBJ1-6 | TRBD1 | - | TRBV7-9 | TGTGCCAGCAGCCAGGGGACAGGGCGAAATTCACCCCTCCACTTT | CASSQGTGRNSPLHF
TRBJ2-5 | - | few | TRBV18 | TGTGCCAGCTCACCAATCGGCGGCCAAGAGACCCAGTACTTC | CASSPIGGQETQYF
TRBJ2-6 | TRBD1 | - | TRBV5-4 | TGTGCCAGCAGCTTGCAACAGGGGGGTTACTCTGGGGCCAACGTCCTGACTTTC | CASSLQQGGYSGANVLTF
TRBJ2-5 | TRBD1 | - | TRBV7-9 | TGTGCCAGCAGCTTGGGCAGGAGACAGGGGAATACCCAAGAGACCCAGTACTTC | CASSLGRRQGNTQETQYF
TRBJ2-1 | - | - | TRBV6-5 | TGTGCCAGCAGTTGGCGGGGTTTTCACGAGCAGTTCTTC | CASSWRGFHEQFF
TRBJ1-5 | - | - | TRBV9 | TGTGCCAGCAGCGCACCGGGAGCCCCTTATTGGGATAGCAATCAGCCCCAGCATTTT | CASSAPGAPYWDSNQPQHF
TRBJ2-3 | TRBD1 | - | TRBV6-1 | TGTGCCAGCAGTGGATCCGGGACAGGGAAAACAGATACACAGTATTTT | CASSGSGTGKTDTQYF
TRBJ1-2 | TRBD1 | - | TRBV9 | TGTGCCAGCAGCCCACAGGGGCAGAACTATGGCTACACCTTC | CASSPQGQNYGYTF
TRBJ2-3 | TRBD1 | - | TRBV10-3 | TGTGCCATCAGTGGGGTGCTTGGACAGGGGGCGAACGCAGATACGCAGTATTTT | CAISGVLGQGANADTQYF
TRBJ2-2 | TRBD1 | - | TRBV5-5 | TGTGCCAGCAGCGGAGACAGGGGGCTAATCACCGGGGAGCTGTTTTTT | CASSGDRGLITGELFF
TRBJ2-6 | - | - | TRBV30 | TGTGCCTGGCATACAGCCTCTGGGGCCAACGTCCTGACTTTC | CAWHTASGANVLTF
TRBJ1-2 | - | - | TRBV7-5 | TGTGCCAGAAAGAAGTCCGGGACACATTATGGCTACACCTTC | CARKKSGTHYGYTF
TRBJ2-1 | - | - | TRBV7-3 | TGTGCCAGCAGCCTGCGCCCACAGGGCCAGCAGTTCTTC | CASSLRPQGQQFF
TRBJ1-2 | - | few | TRBV27 | TGTGCCAGCAGTTCGTCGGGTTATGGCTACTCCTTC | CASSSSGYGYSF
TRBJ1-1 | TRBD1 | - | TRBV7-8 | TGTGCCAGCAGCGTAGTGAGACAGGGGAACACTGAGGCTTTCTTT | CASSVVRQGNTEAFF
TRBJ1-2 | - | - | TRBV7-4 | TGTGCCAGCAGCTTAGATTGGAAGGAGACCTATTTTGGCTACACCTTC | CASSLDWKETYFGYTF
TRBJ1-1 | - | - | TRBV18 | TGTGCCAGCTCACCACCGAGTGAGAGGACTAGGGCTTTCTTT | CASSPPSERTRAFF
TRBJ2-7 | TRBD1 | - | TRBV28 | TGTGCCAGCAGTTTTATCACGGGGACAGGGCTAGGCGAGCAGTACTTC | CASSFITGTGLGEQYF
TRBJ2-7 | TRBD1 | - | TRBV7-2 | TGTGCCAGCAGCGCGAGGACAGGGGGCGGCTACGAGCAGTACTTC | CASSARTGGGYEQYF
TRBJ1-5 | TRBD1 | once | TRBV7-9 | TGTGCCAGCAGCCCGACAGGGCCTCAGCCCCAGCATTTT | CASSPTGPQPQHF
TRBJ1-1 | - | - | TRBV6-6 | TGTGCCAGCAGTTACTCGGACTCGATGAGTACTGAAGCCTTCTTT | CASSYSDSMSTEAFF
TRBJ2-2 | - | - | TRBV6-4 | TGTGCCAGCAGTGAGGGTAGCGGCACCGGGGAGCTGTTTTTT | CASSEGSGTGELFF